This T cell receptor (beta chain) was sequenced during a study of blood T cell repertoires in COVID-19. Profiled with immunoSEQ multiplex PCR; TCRdb holds only in-frame clones, not every one. The sample consists of over 65,000 clones, 65% to 90% of them appearing once. Germline V gene sequence: CDR1 MNHNS, CDR2 SASEGT. Trimming removed 4 bases from V and 2 bases from J; junction bases left unmatched: 4. The CDR3 has 15 residues. The sample consisted of peripheral blood. The rearrangement links TRBV6-1 to TRBJ2-7; 11 nucleotides line up with TRBD2. The TCR was taken from a man of 80 years or more with active COVID-19. The CDR3 here is CASSVTSGTTYEQYF. The CDR3 DNA reads TGTGCCAGCAGTGTGACTAGCGGGACGACCTACGAGCAGTACTTC.